Below, 10 T cell receptor beta chains from the same sample are listed, as sequenced in a study of read filtering for tumor transcriptome and immune sequencing. This library used around 0.4 ug RNA and molecular barcoded adaptors spanning alpha/delta and beta/gamma chains. TCRdb recomputed calls from the reads with MiXCR, one row per CDR3 protein. The profile shows around 50,000 distinct CDR3 sequences, approximately 13% of them singletons. The sample was a population of CD138-negative cells sorted from bone marrow. The receptors stem from a donor at least 40 years old with multiple myeloma.

The chain recombines TRBV20-1 with TRBJ1-5, with a tentative D call TRBD1 (5 bases). The CDR3 sequence is 16 residues long. The V end was cut by 3 bases, the J end by 1 base, with 16 bases between. Germline CDR1 DFQATT, CDR2 SNEGSKA (reference sequence). CDR3 DNA: TGCAGTGCTAGTCCATGGGGAGGGGCAAGCAATCAGCCCCAGCATTTT. Protein product: CSASPWGGASNQPQHF.

This clonotype showed up many times. V gene TRBV29-1 combines with J gene TRBJ1-3; TRBD1 matches 8 bases. V trimming: 4 bases; J trimming: 1 base; junction bases outside the gene matches: 15. CDR3 length: 18 amino acids. Germline CDR1 is SQVTM and CDR2 is ANQGSEA. The DNA for the CDR3 is TGCAGCGTTGTGACAGGGGTCACTTTTCTGACGTCTGGAAACACCATATATTTT. Its translation: CSVVTGVTFLTSGNTIYF.

The rearrangement links TRBV4-1 to TRBJ2-5; tentative D call: TRBD1 (6 bases). V shed 1 base and J shed 5 bases, with 17 bases lying between them. The CDR3 covers 16 residues. CDR1 is MGHRA and CDR2 is YSYEKL in the germline V gene. Here the CDR3 reads CASSQVEAGEEETQYF. In nucleotides, the CDR3 is TGCGCCAGCAGCCAAGTGGAGGCAGGGGAAGAGGAGACCCAGTACTTC.

In this sample, this clonotype turned up many times. This chain uses TRBV10-1 with TRBJ2-3; a weak D match, TRBD2 (5 bases). This CDR3 region has 17 residues. The V and J ends lost 3 bases and 0 bases respectively, with 16 bases between them. CDR1 and CDR2 from the germline V gene are WNHNN and SYGVQD (reference sequence). DNA for the CDR3: TGCGCCAGCAGTGACCAAACAGCTTCGGGGAGCACAGATACGCAGTATTTT. Protein sequence: CASSDQTASGSTDTQYF.

The sample holds a few counts of this clonotype. The chain couples TRBV5-6 to TRBJ2-2; D unresolved. Germline V gene data show CDR1 as SGHDT and CDR2 as YYEEEE. The CDR3 is 13 residues long. V lost 0 bases and J lost 7, with 7 bases in between. The CDR3 DNA follows: TGTGCCAGCAGCTTGGCCCTCGTCGGGGAGCTGTTTTTT. It yields the protein CASSLALVGELFF.

A few counts support this clonotype. A much larger clone differs by one base, so this may be a read error. The conserved phenylalanine or tryptophan is not found at the CDR3 terminus, so this likely reflects a read error. The DNA for the CDR3 is TGCGCCAGCAGTGAGTCGACTTCTGACGAGCAGTACCTC. It encodes CASSESTSDEQYL. The chain combines TRBV10-1 with TRBJ2-7; D unresolved. The CDR3 has 13 amino acids. The germline V and J ends were trimmed by 0 bases and 5 bases, with 8 bases remaining between them. Germline CDR1 WNHNN, CDR2 SYGVQD (reference sequence).

This clonotype was seen only once. A much larger clone differs from this one at a single base, so this may be a read error. The chain is built from TRBV20-1 and TRBJ2-3; TRBD2 matches at 12 bases. CDR3 size: 17 residues. Germline lookup yields CDR1 DFQATT and CDR2 SNEGSKA (reference sequence). V trimming: 0 bases; J trimming: 2 bases; junction bases outside the gene matches: 6. In DNA, the CDR3 is TGCAGTGCTAGAGATACTAGCGGGAGGACGTACACAGATACGCAGTATTTT. As protein: CSARDTSGRTYTDTQYF.

This clonotype was detected many times. V is TRBV7-6 and J is TRBJ2-2; D is unresolved. V lost 5 bases, J lost 1 base, and 11 bases lay in between. Germline V lookup: CDR1 SGHVS, CDR2 FNYEAQ. This CDR3 comprises 15 residues. CDR3: CASSPVPMNTGELFF. CDR3 coding DNA: TGTGCCAGCAGCCCGGTACCCATGAACACCGGGGAGCTGTTTTTT.

This clonotype has more than one count but fewer than ten. Possible read error: a much larger clone is one base away. The gene calls are TRBV28 and TRBJ1-1; no clear D gene. The CDR3 is made up of 12 amino acids. The germline gives CDR1 MDHEN, CDR2 SYDVKM. In DNA, the CDR3 is TGTGCCAGCACCCGGCCTCCTAGCGACGCTCTCTTT. Its translation is CASTRPPSDALF.

In its sample, this clonotype was seen many times. The chain combines TRBV6-5 with TRBJ2-1, with TRBD2 matching 14 bases. The V gene's germline CDR1 is MNHEY and CDR2 SVGAGI. The CDR3 length is 17 residues. Trimming at V came to 5 bases and at J to 6 bases, leaving 9 bases not matched to a gene. CDR3 bases: TGTGCCAGCAGTCCGTGGGGACTAGCGGGGGTACCCAATGAGCAGTTCTTC. It specifies CASSPWGLAGVPNEQFF.